Sequencing of this T cell receptor beta chain was carried out in a study of cytomegalovirus exposure and HLA in healthy donors. CDR1 and CDR2 (germline): GTSNPN, SVGIG (reference sequence). CDR3 length: 12 amino acids. V was pared by 2 bases and J by 8 bases, with 12 bases between. Sequenced by immunoSEQ multiplex PCR; TCRdb stores in-frame clones only, minus some. The table records 100,000 to 150,000 clones, 75% to 90% of them present only once. Sequencing was performed on PBMCs. The rearrangement links TRBV30 to TRBJ1-2; D uncertain. This sequence was found in a young woman in good health and CMV-seronegative. The CDR3: CAWSLSEEGYTF. Written as DNA, the CDR3 is TGTGCCTGGAGTCTCTCGGAGGAAGGCTACACCTTC.